This note documents a single T cell receptor (beta chain) sequence. Its antigen is unknown. It may be a read error: a sequence one base away is much more abundant. Sorting defined naive CD8 T cells as CD8+CD4-CCR7+CD45RA+. TCRdb used MiXCR to reprocess the PCR reads, holding one entry per CDR3 protein. The sample gives 400,000 to 600,000 distinct CDR3 sequences, 20% to 25% of which show up once; approximately 0.84% is in the top ten. The data were obtained in a study of molecular identifiers for immune sequencing clone quantification. Study-wide points: Clones carrying above 20 RNA copies accounted for over 98% of effector molecules, under 1% in naive cells.

The CDR3 sequence is 16 residues long. Germline CDR1 reads SGDLS; CDR2 reads YYNGEE. The J gene is TRBJ2-3, the V gene TRBV9; 11 bases agree with TRBD2. The sequence derives from a human donor in good health. Some libraries in this study had Jurkat cell RNA spiked in. Source material: naive CD8+ T cells from blood, with Jurkat cell RNA spiked in. Subset defined: FACS-sorted CD8+CD4-CCR7+CD45RA+ naive T cells. The DNA of the CDR3 is TGTGCCAGCAGCGTAGCCACTAGCGGGAGCACAGATACGCAGAATTTT. Amino acids: CASSVATSGSTDTQNF. The full variable domain, its missing parts supplied by reference TRBV9 and TRBJ2-3, is DSGVTQTPKHLITATGQRVTLRCSPRSGDLSVYWYQQSLDQGLQFLIQYYNGEERAKGNILERFSAQQFPDLHSELNLSSLELGDSALYFCASSVATSGSTDTQNFGPGTRLTVL.